The rows below give T cell receptor beta chains drawn from one sample of a study of control samples from healthy donors and cancer patients. Here immunoSEQ multiplex PCR was the method, and the copy in TCRdb shows in-frame clones only, minus some. The data hold tens of thousands of clones, with about 89% observed a single time. Sequencing used PBMCs. The receptors were sampled from a woman in her forties or fifties with colorectal cancer. The CDR3 runs from the conserved cysteine through the conserved F or W. A D gene is named only where the DNA matches it firmly. Expanded clones get a size class; other rows say once, few or many, or leave the size out.

clone_size	j_call	d_call	v_call	cdr3_aa	cdr3_nt
-	TRBJ1-3	-	TRBV6-1	CASSPGENTIYF	TGTGCCAGCAGTCCCGGGGAGAACACCATATATTTT
-	TRBJ1-2	-	TRBV25-1	CASSDPPHGYTF	TGTGCCAGCAGTGACCCTCCCCATGGCTACACCTTC
once	TRBJ1-1	-	TRBV6-5	CASNEGLNTEAFF	TGTGCCAGCAACGAGGGTTTGAACACTGAAGCTTTCTTT
-	TRBJ2-1	-	TRBV15	CATSRDTASYNEQFF	TGTGCCACCAGCAGAGATACGGCCTCCTACAATGAGCAGTTCTTC
once	TRBJ1-3	-	TRBV4-1	CASSPTTRGSSGNTIYF	TGCGCCAGCAGCCCAACGACACGGGGGAGCTCTGGAAACACCATATATTTT
-	TRBJ1-4	TRBD1	TRBV6-1	CASSEIDRANEKLFF	TGTGCCAGCAGTGAGATTGACAGGGCGAATGAAAAACTGTTTTTT
-	TRBJ2-3	-	TRBV2	CASSKQLSGADTQYF	TGTGCCAGCAGTAAACAGCTTTCAGGCGCAGATACGCAGTATTTT
-	TRBJ1-4	-	TRBV2	CASAPGRRNEKLFF	TGTGCCAGCGCCCCGGGACGCAGGAATGAAAAACTGTTTTTT
-	TRBJ1-4	-	TRBV6-1	CASSVGVRRLTLATNEKLFF	TGTGCCAGCAGTGTTGGTGTTCGCCGGCTAACCCTTGCAACTAATGAAAAACTGTTTTTT
-	TRBJ2-3	-	TRBV7-9	CASSSDRTTDTQYF	TGTGCCAGCAGCTCCGACAGGACCACAGATACGCAGTATTTT
few	TRBJ1-1	-	TRBV6-2/TRBV6-3	CASSYIYNTEAFF	TGTGCCAGCAGTTACATATATAACACTGAAGCTTTCTTT
-	TRBJ2-2	-	TRBV21-1	CASSKGQSTGELFF	TGTGCCAGCAGCAAGGGACAGTCCACCGGGGAGCTGTTTTTT
-	TRBJ2-5	TRBD2	TRBV20-1	CSASRALRRGGQETQYF	TGCAGTGCTAGTCGGGCTTTAAGGCGGGGGGGCCAAGAGACCCAGTACTTC
-	TRBJ2-3	TRBD1	TRBV27	CASRTGAVDTQYF	TGTGCCAGCAGAACAGGGGCCGTCGATACGCAGTATTTT
-	TRBJ1-2	-	TRBV4-1	CASSQDGEGGYTF	TGCGCCAGCAGCCAAGATGGCGAGGGCGGCTACACCTTC
-	TRBJ1-1	-	TRBV5-1	CASSLAGPPDTEAFF	TGCGCCAGCAGCTTGGCGGGACCCCCGGATACTGAAGCTTTCTTT
-	TRBJ1-2	-	TRBV6-5	CASSPTPAGDYGYTF	TGTGCCAGCAGTCCTACCCCAGCAGGGGACTATGGCTACACCTTC
-	TRBJ1-2	TRBD1	TRBV6-5	CASSRTGAAYGYTF	TGTGCCAGCAGTCGTACAGGGGCCGCATATGGCTACACCTTC
few	TRBJ1-2	-	TRBV6-5	CASSYRDGFYGYTF	TGTGCCAGCAGTTACCGGGACGGGTTCTATGGCTACACCTTC
-	TRBJ1-1	-	TRBV4-1	CASSLAVMNTEAFF	TGCGCCAGCAGCCTCGCGGTCATGAACACTGAAGCTTTCTTT
-	TRBJ1-6	-	TRBV4-3	CASRLRNSPLHF	TGCGCCAGCCGCCTGAGAAATTCACCCCTCCACTTT
-	TRBJ1-2	-	TRBV4-1	CASSPGGRPQRSYTF	TGCGCCAGCAGCCCTGGGGGCAGGCCTCAAAGAAGCTACACCTTC
-	TRBJ2-1	-	TRBV5-5	CASSLARAGLPLYNEQFF	TGTGCCAGCAGCTTGGCCAGGGCAGGCCTCCCCCTCTACAATGAGCAGTTCTTC
-	TRBJ1-2	TRBD1	TRBV7-9	CASSFGQGAGYTF	TGTGCCAGCAGCTTTGGACAGGGGGCGGGCTACACCTTC
-	TRBJ2-1	TRBD2	TRBV28	CASRALRGGYNEQFF	TGTGCCAGCAGGGCCCTACGGGGGGGCTACAATGAGCAGTTCTTC
-	TRBJ2-1	TRBD1	TRBV5-1	CASSSLRQGDYNEQFF	TGCGCCAGCAGCTCCCTCAGACAGGGGGATTACAATGAGCAGTTCTTC
-	TRBJ2-3	TRBD2	TRBV6-2/TRBV6-3	CASSYEAGVAPSGTDTQYF	TGTGCCAGCAGTTACGAGGCGGGGGTTGCTCCGTCGGGCACAGATACGCAGTATTTT
-	TRBJ1-2	-	TRBV27	CASSLTQGVYGYTF	TGTGCCAGCAGTTTGACACAGGGAGTTTATGGCTACACCTTC
-	TRBJ1-3	-	TRBV2	CASRAVNSGNTIYF	TGTGCCAGCAGGGCGGTTAACTCTGGAAACACCATATATTTT
-	TRBJ1-6	TRBD1	TRBV27	CASSLAPTGVNSPLHF	TGTGCCAGCAGTTTAGCCCCCACAGGGGTCAATTCACCCCTCCACTTT
-	TRBJ2-5	TRBD1	TRBV2	CASRPWTGRETQYF	TGTGCCAGCAGACCCTGGACAGGGAGGGAGACCCAGTACTTC
-	TRBJ1-6	-	TRBV7-2	CASSRGGNSPLHF	TGTGCCAGTAGCCGGGGCGGCAATTCACCCCTCCACTTT
few	TRBJ1-1	-	TRBV29-1	CSASYRVNTEAFF	TGCAGCGCCTCCTACAGGGTGAACACTGAAGCTTTCTTT
once	TRBJ1-4	TRBD1	TRBV6-6	CASSLGQGDEKLFF	TGTGCCAGCAGTTTGGGACAGGGTGATGAAAAACTGTTTTTT
-	TRBJ1-1	-	TRBV14	CASSPLLTGATEAFF	TGTGCCAGCAGCCCCCTCTTGACAGGAGCCACTGAAGCTTTCTTT
-	TRBJ1-1	-	TRBV7-8	CASSATYGTEAFF	TGTGCCAGCAGCGCCACCTATGGTACTGAAGCTTTCTTT
-	TRBJ2-3	TRBD1	TRBV19	CASSRDRVLGDTQYF	TGTGCCTCCTCCCGTGACAGGGTATTGGGGGATACGCAGTATTTT
once	TRBJ1-1	-	TRBV3-1/TRBV3-2	CASSQGGGLGRGAQTEAFF	TGTGCCAGCAGCCAAGGAGGCGGGTTAGGGAGAGGGGCGCAAACTGAAGCTTTCTTT
-	TRBJ2-6	-	TRBV14	CASSSRTPGANVLTF	TGTGCCAGCAGCTCGAGGACACCCGGGGCCAACGTCCTGACTTTC
-	TRBJ2-2	-	TRBV19	CASSSRVNTGELFF	TGTGCCAGTAGTAGTAGGGTGAACACCGGGGAGCTGTTTTTT
-	TRBJ2-6	-	TRBV25-1	CASSPGDGANVLTF	TGTGCCAGCAGCCCGGGGGATGGGGCCAACGTCCTGACTTTC
-	TRBJ2-3	TRBD2	TRBV15	CATYPGGGPITDTQYF	TGTGCCACCTACCCCGGCGGGGGGCCCATCACAGATACGCAGTATTTT
-	TRBJ2-1	TRBD1	TRBV9	CASSAHGGGQGYNEQFF	TGTGCCAGCAGCGCCCATGGAGGGGGACAGGGTTACAATGAGCAGTTCTTC
-	TRBJ1-2	-	TRBV7-2	CASSLDRLNLRGYTF	TGTGCCAGCAGCTTAGATCGTTTGAACCTCCGTGGCTACACCTTC
-	TRBJ2-4	TRBD1	TRBV4-3	CASSPDRGDIQYF	TGCGCCAGCAGTCCCGACAGGGGTGACATTCAGTACTTC
-	TRBJ2-2	-	TRBV6-2/TRBV6-3	CASTPILAATGELFF	TGTGCCAGCACCCCGATACTAGCTGCCACCGGGGAGCTGTTTTTT
-	TRBJ2-4	-	TRBV6-6	CASSITPDSNIQYF	TGTGCCAGCAGTATCACCCCTGACAGTAACATTCAGTACTTC
-	TRBJ1-4	-	TRBV5-1	CASREPGANEKLFF	TGCGCCAGTCGTGAACCGGGCGCAAATGAAAAACTGTTTTTT
-	TRBJ1-1	TRBD1	TRBV30	CAWSATGGITEAFF	TGTGCCTGGAGTGCGACAGGGGGGATAACTGAAGCTTTCTTT
-	TRBJ1-1	-	TRBV5-6	CASSLNPTGRNTEAFF	TGTGCCAGCAGCTTGAACCCCACGGGGAGGAACACTGAAGCTTTCTTT
medium-sized	TRBJ2-4	-	TRBV28	CASSFLTGENIQYF	TGTGCCAGCAGTTTTCTTACGGGAGAAAACATTCAGTACTTC
-	TRBJ2-5	-	TRBV7-3	CASSPGQQETQYF	TGTGCCAGCAGCCCTGGGCAGCAAGAGACCCAGTACTTC
-	TRBJ2-5	-	TRBV6-2/TRBV6-3	CASSYGETQYF	TGTGCCAGCAGTTATGGGGAGACCCAGTACTTC
-	TRBJ2-2	-	TRBV4-3	CASSQGSGVTGELFF	TGCGCCAGCAGCCAGGGGTCAGGGGTCACCGGGGAGCTGTTTTTT